This record covers a single TCR beta chain. This sample stems from a study of T cell responses to AZD1222 COVID-19 vaccine. The germline V gene has CDR1 SGHTA and CDR2 FQGTGA. The germline V and J ends were trimmed by 10 bases and 1 base, with 16 bases remaining between them. The CDR3 covers 14 residues. TCRdb keeps only in-frame clones here, not all; method: immunoSEQ multiplex PCR. The table has 150,000 or so clones, just over 90% seen once; the top ten hold 6.5% to 8.5%. Specimen: peripheral blood, collected on day 0 of AZD1222 vaccination. The chain has TRBV7-3 and TRBJ1-1; the D gene is possibly TRBD1 (5 bases). The receptor was derived from an adult in good health. The CDR3 DNA reads as TGTGCCATCCCAAGGGGACTTTCGAACACTGAAGCTTTCTTT. It translates to CAIPRGLSNTEAFF.